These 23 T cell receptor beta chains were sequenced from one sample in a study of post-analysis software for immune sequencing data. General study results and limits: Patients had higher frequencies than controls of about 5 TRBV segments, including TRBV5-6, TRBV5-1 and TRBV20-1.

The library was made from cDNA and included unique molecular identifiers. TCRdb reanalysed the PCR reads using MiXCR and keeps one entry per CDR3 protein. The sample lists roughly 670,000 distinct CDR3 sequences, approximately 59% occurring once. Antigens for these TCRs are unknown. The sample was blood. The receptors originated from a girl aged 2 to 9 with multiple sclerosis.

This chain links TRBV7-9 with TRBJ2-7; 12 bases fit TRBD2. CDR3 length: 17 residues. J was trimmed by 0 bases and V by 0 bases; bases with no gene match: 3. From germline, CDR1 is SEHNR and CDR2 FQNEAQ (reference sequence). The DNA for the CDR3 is TGTGCCAGCAGCTTAGCGTCGACTAGCGGGAGCTCCTACGAGCAGTACTTC. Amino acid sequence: CASSLASTSGSSYEQYF.

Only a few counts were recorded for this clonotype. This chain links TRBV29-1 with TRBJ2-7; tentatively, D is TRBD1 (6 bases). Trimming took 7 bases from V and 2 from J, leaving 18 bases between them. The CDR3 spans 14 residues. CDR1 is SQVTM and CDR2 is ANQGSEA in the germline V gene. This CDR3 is CSAKGVQPTYEQYF. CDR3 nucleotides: TGCAGCGCCAAGGGGGTCCAGCCTACCTACGAGCAGTACTTC.

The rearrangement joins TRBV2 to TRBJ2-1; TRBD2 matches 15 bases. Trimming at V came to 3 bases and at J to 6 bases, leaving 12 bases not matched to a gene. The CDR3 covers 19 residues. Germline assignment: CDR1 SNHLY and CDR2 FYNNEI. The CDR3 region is CASSDAGLAGGRGANEQFF. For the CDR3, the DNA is TGTGCCAGCAGTGACGCGGGACTAGCGGGAGGCAGGGGGGCCAATGAGCAGTTCTTC.

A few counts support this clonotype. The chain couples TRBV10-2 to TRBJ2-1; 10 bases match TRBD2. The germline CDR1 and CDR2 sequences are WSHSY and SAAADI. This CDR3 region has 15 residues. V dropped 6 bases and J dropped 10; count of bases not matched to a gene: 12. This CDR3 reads CASSLLAGVSREQFF. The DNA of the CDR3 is TGCGCCAGCAGCCTTCTAGCGGGAGTGTCACGGGAGCAGTTCTTC.

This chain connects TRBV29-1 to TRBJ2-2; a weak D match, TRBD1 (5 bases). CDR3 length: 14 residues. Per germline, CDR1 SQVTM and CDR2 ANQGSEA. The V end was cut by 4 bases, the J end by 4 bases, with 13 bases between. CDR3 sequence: CSVGLIGVTGELFF. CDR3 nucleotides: TGCAGCGTTGGGCTAATAGGGGTCACCGGGGAGCTGTTTTTT.

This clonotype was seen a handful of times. CDR3 loop: CASSWGILKGNNEQFF. The CDR3 DNA is TGTGCCAGCAGCTGGGGCATCCTCAAAGGGAACAATGAGCAGTTCTTC. This chain uses TRBV5-6 with TRBJ2-1, with D perhaps matching TRBD1 (5 bases). The CDR3 sequence is 16 residues long. The germline V gene encodes CDR1 SGHDT and CDR2 YYEEEE. Trimming left V 3 bases short and J 5 bases short, with 18 bases between.

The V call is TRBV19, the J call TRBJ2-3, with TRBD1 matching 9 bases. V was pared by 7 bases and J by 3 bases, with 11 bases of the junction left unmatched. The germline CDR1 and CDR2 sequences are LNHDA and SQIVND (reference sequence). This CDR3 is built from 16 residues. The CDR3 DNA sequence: TGTGCCAGTACCCTGGAGGGGACAGGGAGAACAGATACGCAGTATTTT. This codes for CASTLEGTGRTDTQYF.

CDR3 DNA: TGTGCCAGCAGTTACGCCCAACAGGGAGTCCACGAGCAGTACTTC. It translates to CASSYAQQGVHEQYF. This rearrangement joins TRBV6-6 to TRBJ2-4; D is possibly TRBD1 (6 bases). The DNA end favors TRBJ2-7, so the J call may be wrong. The CDR3 has 15 amino acids. Germline CDR1 and CDR2: MNHNY and SVGAGI (reference sequence).

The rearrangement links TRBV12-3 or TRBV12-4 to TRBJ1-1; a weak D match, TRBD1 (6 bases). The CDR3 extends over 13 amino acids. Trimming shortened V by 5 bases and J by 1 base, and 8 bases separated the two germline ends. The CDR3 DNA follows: TGTGCCAGCAGTGGGACAAGGAACACTGAAGCTTTCTTT. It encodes CASSGTRNTEAFF.

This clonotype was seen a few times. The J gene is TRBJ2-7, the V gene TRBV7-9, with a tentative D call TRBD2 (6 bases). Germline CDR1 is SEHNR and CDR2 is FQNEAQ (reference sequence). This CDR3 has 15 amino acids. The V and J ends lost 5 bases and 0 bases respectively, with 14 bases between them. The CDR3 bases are TGTGCCAGCAGCGGAGGGTTGGGGAGCTCCTACGAGCAGTACTTC. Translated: CASSGGLGSSYEQYF.

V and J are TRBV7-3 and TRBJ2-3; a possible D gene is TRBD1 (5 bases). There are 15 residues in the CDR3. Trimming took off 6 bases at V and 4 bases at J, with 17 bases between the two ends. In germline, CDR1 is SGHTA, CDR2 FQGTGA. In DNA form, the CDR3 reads TGTGCCAGCAGTCGAACTGGGGCAGTATCAGATACGCAGTATTTT. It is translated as CASSRTGAVSDTQYF.

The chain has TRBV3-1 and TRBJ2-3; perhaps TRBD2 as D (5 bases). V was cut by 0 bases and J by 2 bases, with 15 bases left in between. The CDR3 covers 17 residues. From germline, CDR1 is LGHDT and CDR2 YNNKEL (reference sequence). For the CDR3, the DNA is TGTGCCAGCAGCCAAGAGGAGGCGAGAGGGCCCACAGATACGCAGTATTTT. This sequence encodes CASSQEEARGPTDTQYF.

As DNA, the CDR3 is TGCAGCACCCCGCCCGGGAGGGCAGACCCAATCTACACACCAAATGAGCAGTTCTTC. As protein: CSTPPGRADPIYTPNEQFF. The genes are TRBV29-1 and TRBJ2-1; 8 bases fit TRBD2. Germline CDR1 SQVTM, CDR2 ANQGSEA. The junction had 28 bases not matched to a gene; V was cut back by 8 bases and J by 7 bases. The CDR3 has 19 residues.

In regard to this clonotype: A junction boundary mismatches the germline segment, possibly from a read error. The CDR3 nucleotides read TGCAGCTCCTCCGGGACAGGGGACTACAATGGGCAGTTCTTC. Its translation is CSSSGTGDYNGQFF. V usage is TRBV29-1 and J usage is TRBJ2-1, with 10 bases lining up with TRBD1. In germline, CDR1 is SQVTM, CDR2 ANQGSEA. The CDR3 covers 14 residues.

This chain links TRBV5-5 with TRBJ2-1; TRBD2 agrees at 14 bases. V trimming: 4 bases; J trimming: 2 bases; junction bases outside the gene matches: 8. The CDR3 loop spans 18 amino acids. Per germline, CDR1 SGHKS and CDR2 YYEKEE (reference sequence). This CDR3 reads CASSGRGTSGSAYNEQFF. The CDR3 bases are TGTGCCAGCAGCGGACGCGGGACTAGCGGGAGCGCCTACAATGAGCAGTTCTTC.

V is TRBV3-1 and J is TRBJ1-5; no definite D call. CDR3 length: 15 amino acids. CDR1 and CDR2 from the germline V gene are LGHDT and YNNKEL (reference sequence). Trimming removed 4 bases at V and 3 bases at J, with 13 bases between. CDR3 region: CASSPSLRDNQPQHF. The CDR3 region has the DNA TGTGCCAGCAGCCCGAGTTTGAGGGACAATCAGCCCCAGCATTTT.

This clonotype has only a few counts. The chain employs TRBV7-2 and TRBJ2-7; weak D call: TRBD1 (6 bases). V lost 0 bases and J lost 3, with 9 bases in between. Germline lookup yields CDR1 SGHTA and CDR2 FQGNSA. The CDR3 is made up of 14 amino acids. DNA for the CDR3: TGTGCCAGCAGCTTAGCCAGGGGCGACTACGAGCAGTACTTC. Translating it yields CASSLARGDYEQYF.

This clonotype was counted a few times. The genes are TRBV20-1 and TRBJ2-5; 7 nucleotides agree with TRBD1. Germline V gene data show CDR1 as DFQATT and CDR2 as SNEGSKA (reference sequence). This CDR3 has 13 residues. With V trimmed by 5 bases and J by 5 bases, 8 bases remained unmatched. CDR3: CSAHLGGGETQYF. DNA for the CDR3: TGCAGTGCTCACCTAGGGGGCGGGGAGACCCAGTACTTC.

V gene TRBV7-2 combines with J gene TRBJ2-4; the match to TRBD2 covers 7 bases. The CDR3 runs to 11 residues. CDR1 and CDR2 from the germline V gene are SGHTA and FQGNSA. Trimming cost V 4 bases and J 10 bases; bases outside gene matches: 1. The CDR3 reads CASSYGGIQYF. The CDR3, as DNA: TGTGCCAGCAGCTACGGGGGGATTCAGTACTTC.

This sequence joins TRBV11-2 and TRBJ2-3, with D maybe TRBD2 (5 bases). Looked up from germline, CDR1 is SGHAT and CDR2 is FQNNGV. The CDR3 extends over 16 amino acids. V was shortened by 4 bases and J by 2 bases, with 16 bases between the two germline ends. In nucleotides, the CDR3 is TGTGCCAGCAGCTCTCTCGGAGGACCGGACACAGATACGCAGTATTTT. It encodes CASSSLGGPDTDTQYF. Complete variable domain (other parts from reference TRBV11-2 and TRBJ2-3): EAGVAQSPRYKIIEKRQSVAFWCNPISGHATLYWYQQILGQGPKLLIQFQNNGVVDDSQLPKDRFSAERLKGVDSTLKIQPAKLEDSAVYLCASSSLGGPDTDTQYFGPGTRLTVL.

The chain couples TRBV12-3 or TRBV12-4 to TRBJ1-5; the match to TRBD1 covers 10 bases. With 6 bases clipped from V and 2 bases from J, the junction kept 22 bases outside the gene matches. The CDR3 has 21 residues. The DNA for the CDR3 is TGTGCCAGCAGCCTAACCGGGACAGGGGTTCCCCATGGATGGGGCAATCAGCCCCAGCATTTT. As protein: CASSLTGTGVPHGWGNQPQHF.

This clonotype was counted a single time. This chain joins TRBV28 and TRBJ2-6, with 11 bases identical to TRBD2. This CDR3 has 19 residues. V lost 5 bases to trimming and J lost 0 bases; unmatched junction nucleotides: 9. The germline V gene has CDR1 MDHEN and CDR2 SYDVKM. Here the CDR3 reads CASSPRTSGQYSGANVLTF. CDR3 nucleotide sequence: TGTGCCAGCAGTCCTCGGACTAGCGGGCAATACTCTGGGGCCAACGTCCTGACTTTC.

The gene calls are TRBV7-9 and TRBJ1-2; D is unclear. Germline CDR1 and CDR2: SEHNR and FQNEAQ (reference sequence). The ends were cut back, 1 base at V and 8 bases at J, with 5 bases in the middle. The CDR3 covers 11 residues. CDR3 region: CASSLELGYTF. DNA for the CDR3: TGTGCCAGCAGCTTAGAACTAGGCTACACCTTC.